This TCR beta chain was identified in a study of blood T cell repertoires in COVID-19. Study details: Collection of acute and convalescent COVID-19 samples took place in the United States, Italy and Spain.

Participants, about 18 to 89 years old, spanned some 23 US areas. Categorization into cohorts depended on clinical history that participants reported. Authors' methods: It was from reference gene primer amplification that nucleated cell counts were estimated. The protocol was immunoSEQ multiplex PCR, while the TCRdb copy is restricted to in-frame clones and leaves out a portion. V and J calls and clone size follow that table, whereas D and trimming were derived from the DNA. This table has some 180,000 clones, about 80% appearing once. This clone has a single count. Losses at the gene ends were 2 bases for V and 2 bases for J; bases not matched to a gene: 6. The CDR3 extends over 15 amino acids. Germline V CDR1 and CDR2: GTSNPN, SVGIG (reference sequence).

This chain joins TRBV30 and TRBJ1-5; 7 bases map to TRBD1. The material sequenced was PBMCs or T cells enriched from blood (not recorded which). This receptor was identified in a man aged 55-75 years who had been exposed to COVID-19. The CDR3 reads CAWSTGQVRNQPQHF. DNA for the CDR3: TGTGCCTGGAGTACCGGACAGGTACGCAATCAGCCCCAGCATTTT.